The 14 T cell receptor beta chains in this list originate from one sample, sequenced in a study of blood T cells in healthy people across ages. Then a second PCR, running about 7 to 11 cycles, was carried out with a sample-barcoded 5' primer and a J-beta primer mix. TCRdb re-analysed the 5' RACE reads in MiXCR, keeping a single row per CDR3 protein. The table shows around 620,000 distinct CDR3 sequences, with roughly 29% occurring only once. Sequencing was performed on blood. The receptors stem from a woman in her 70s in good health.

CDR3 in amino acids: CASSWGRQAYEQYF. In DNA form, the CDR3 reads TGTGCCAGCAGTTGGGGACGACAGGCCTACGAGCAGTACTTC. The chain has TRBV28 and TRBJ2-7; TRBD1 might be the D (6 bases). The CDR3 loop spans 14 amino acids. The V gene lost 4 bases and the J gene lost 2 bases, with 12 bases spanning the gap. The germline V gene has CDR1 MDHEN and CDR2 SYDVKM.

This clonotype was counted between two and nine times. The rearrangement uses TRBV20-1 and TRBJ1-2; D might be TRBD1 (6 bases). The germline V and J ends were trimmed by 7 bases and 4 bases, with 10 bases remaining between them. From germline, CDR1 is DFQATT and CDR2 SNEGSKA (reference sequence). The CDR3 has 11 amino acids. The CDR3 here is CSVGQIYGYTF. The CDR3, as DNA: TGCAGTGTAGGACAGATCTATGGCTACACCTTC.

This chain connects TRBV19 to TRBJ2-3, with 14 bases fitting TRBD2. This CDR3 is 17 amino acids long. The junction had 11 bases not matched to a gene; V was cut back by 6 bases and J by 6 bases. The V gene's germline CDR1 is LNHDA and CDR2 SQIVND (reference sequence). CDR3: CASSPRLAGGRGDTQYF. DNA for the CDR3: TGTGCCAGTAGCCCTCGACTAGCGGGGGGGCGTGGGGATACGCAGTATTTT.

Ten or more counts support this clonotype. The J gene is TRBJ1-1, the V gene TRBV28; no clear D. This CDR3 region has 12 residues. The V gene lost 3 bases and the J gene lost 4 bases, with 6 bases spanning the gap. Germline V lookup: CDR1 MDHEN, CDR2 SYDVKM. The CDR3 DNA reads TGTGCCAGCAGTTTTGCACCCACTGAAGCTTTCTTT. Translation gives CASSFAPTEAFF.

This clonotype came up a few times. This sequence joins TRBV11-3 and TRBJ1-5; possible D gene TRBD1, 5 bases. The CDR3 loop spans 14 amino acids. Germline values: CDR1 SGHNT, CDR2 YENEEA. Trimming cost V 4 bases and J 4 bases, with 11 bases left between them. The CDR3 sequence: CASSSRGTNQPQHF. The CDR3 DNA sequence: TGTGCCAGCAGCTCCCGGGGGACGAATCAGCCCCAGCATTTT.

V is TRBV7-2 and J is TRBJ1-4; no clear D gene. CDR1 is SGHTA and CDR2 is FQGNSA in the germline V gene. V lost 8 bases and J lost 5, with 12 bases in between. This CDR3 region has 13 residues. The CDR3 DNA is TGTGCCAGCGCCGGTCAACAAAATGAAAAACTGTTTTTT. This sequence encodes CASAGQQNEKLFF. The entire variable domain, with the rest obtained from reference TRBV7-2 and TRBJ1-4, is as follows: GAGVSQSPSNKVTEKGKDVELRCDPISGHTALYWYRQSLGQGLEFLIYFQGNSAPDKSGLPSDRFSAERTGGSVSTLTIQRTQQEDSAVYLCASAGQQNEKLFFGSGTQLSVL.

This clonotype showed up just a few times. The J gene is TRBJ1-4, the V gene TRBV4-2; TRBD1 is a possible D gene (6 bases). Per the germline V gene, CDR1 is LGHNA and CDR2 is YNFKEQ. The CDR3 has 16 amino acids. V was cut by 0 bases and J by 10 bases, with 18 bases left in between. CDR3 amino acids: CASSQEDQGRRLKLFF. The CDR3 DNA reads TGTGCCAGCAGCCAAGAGGATCAGGGGAGGCGTCTAAAACTGTTTTTT.

This sequence joins TRBV5-1 and TRBJ2-3; D not resolved. Germline V gene data show CDR1 as SGHRS and CDR2 as YFSETQ. V shed 4 bases and J shed 2 bases, with 8 bases lying between them. The CDR3 totals 13 residues. This CDR3 reads CASSSQTTDTQYF. The CDR3 bases are TGCGCCAGCAGCAGTCAAACCACAGATACGCAGTATTTT.

The J gene is TRBJ2-7, the V gene TRBV7-3; D might be TRBD1 (5 bases). The J call is doubtful: the DNA matches TRBJ2-1 better. CDR1 is SGHTA and CDR2 is FQGTGA in the germline V gene. The CDR3 runs 14 residues. This CDR3 is CASSLSPQDKQQFF. The CDR3 nucleotides read TGTGCCAGCAGCTTAAGTCCACAGGACAAGCAGCAGTTCTTC.

The genes are TRBV4-3 and TRBJ2-1; TRBD2 is a possible D gene (5 bases). CDR3 length equals 13 residues. V lost 3 bases to trimming and J lost 8 bases, with 11 bases between them. CDR1 and CDR2 from the germline V gene are LGHNA and YSLEER. CDR3 in DNA: TGCGCCAGCAGCCAGCTCGGGGTATATGAGCAGTTCTTC. It specifies CASSQLGVYEQFF.

There are a few counts of this clonotype. This rearrangement joins TRBV3-1 to TRBJ2-5; D is uncertain. V lost 0 bases to trimming and J lost 6 bases, with 11 bases between them. CDR1 is LGHDT, CDR2 YNNKEL, per germline (reference sequence). This CDR3 spans 14 amino acids. In DNA form, the CDR3 reads TGTGCCAGCAGCCAAGATTTGGGGAAGAAGACCCAGTACTTC. Translation: CASSQDLGKKTQYF.

The rearrangement joins TRBV9 to TRBJ1-1; 8 bases are a match to TRBD1. The CDR3 covers 15 residues. Germline V CDR1 and CDR2: SGDLS, YYNGEE. J lost 1 base, V lost 7 bases, and 9 bases had no gene match. For the CDR3, the DNA is TGTGCCAGCGGGGGAGGGGGACAGGCGAACACTGAAGCTTTCTTT. It specifies CASGGGGQANTEAFF.

This rearrangement joins TRBV21-1 to TRBJ1-6; the table's D call of TRBD1 was not tested on the DNA. TRBV21-1 is a pseudogene segment. The CDR3 length is 19 residues. As DNA, the CDR3 is TGTGCCAGCAGCAAAATGATCGGGGCGATGTCTGGAGTTGATTCACCCCTCCACTTT. It specifies CASSKMIGAMSGVDSPLHF.

V usage is TRBV20-1 and J usage is TRBJ2-7; possibly TRBD2 for D (5 bases). V lost 4 bases and J 0 bases, leaving 10 bases between the germline ends. CDR1 is DFQATT, CDR2 SNEGSKA, per germline (reference sequence). The CDR3 is 13 residues long. The DNA for the CDR3 is TGCAGTGCTAACGGAGGTAACTCCTACGAGCAGTACTTC. Protein product: CSANGGNSYEQYF.